This T cell receptor (beta chain) derives from a study of CD8 T cells in ankylosing spondylitis. Germline CDR1 reads SGHNT; CDR2 reads YYREEE (reference sequence). Trimming removed 6 bases from V and 5 bases from J; junction bases left unmatched: 7. The CDR3 runs to 14 residues. A single record per CDR3 protein comes from TCRdb applying MiXCR to the 5' RACE reads. The data show roughly 180,000 distinct CDR3 sequences, approximately 13% seen once. This clonotype was obtained from a female donor with ankylosing spondylitis or in good health (not recorded which). V and J are TRBV5-4 and TRBJ2-7, with 11 positions matching TRBD2. The sequencing input was blood, either unsorted or a sorted T cell fraction (not recorded which). The CDR3 DNA sequence: TGTGCCAGCAAACTAGCGGGGGCGTTGGACGAGCAGTACTTC. Translation gives CASKLAGALDEQYF. Filled out from reference TRBV5-4 and TRBJ2-7, the complete variable domain reads ETGVTQSPTHLIKTRGQQVTLRCSSQSGHNTVSWYQQALGQGPQFIFQYYREEENGRGNFPPRFSGLQFPNYSSELNVNALELDDSALYLCASKLAGALDEQYFGPGTRLTVT.